A single sample gave rise to the 20 T cell receptor beta chains below, sequenced in a study of cytomegalovirus exposure and HLA in healthy donors. Use of 60 Vbeta and 13 Jbeta primers characterized the PCR. Assay used: immunoSEQ multiplex PCR; TCRdb lists only in-frame clones, some missing. This table holds 45,000 to 65,000 clones, 70% to 85% found once. The sequenced sample was PBMCs. The receptors were gathered from a woman between 40 and 50 years old in good health and CMV-seropositive.

The table lists this clone with a count of one. This chain connects TRBV19 to TRBJ2-2; D is possibly TRBD1 (6 bases). CDR3 length equals 14 residues. Per the germline V gene, CDR1 is LNHDA and CDR2 is SQIVND (reference sequence). V shed 6 bases and J shed 5 bases, with 13 bases lying between them. CDR3 region: CASRTGKYTGELFF. The CDR3 DNA reads TGTGCCAGTAGGACAGGCAAATATACCGGGGAGCTGTTTTTT. Variable domain in full (rest from reference TRBV19 and TRBJ2-2): DGGITQSPKYLFRKEGQNVTLSCEQNLNHDAMYWYRQDPGQGLRLIYYSQIVNDFQKGDIAEGYSVSREKKESFPLTVTSAQKNPTAFYLCASRTGKYTGELFFGEGSRLTVL.

The V call is TRBV11-2, the J call TRBJ2-3; 9 nucleotides line up with TRBD1. J was trimmed by 5 bases and V by 5 bases; bases with no gene match: 14. CDR1 is SGHAT and CDR2 is FQNNGV in the germline V gene. This CDR3 contains 17 residues. CDR3 residues: CASSRESRQGGGDTQYF. Here the CDR3 DNA reads TGTGCCAGCAGCCGCGAAAGTAGACAGGGGGGAGGAGATACGCAGTATTTT.

The chain joins TRBV5-1 to TRBJ2-3, with a tentative D call TRBD2 (6 bases). The V and J ends lost 5 bases and 0 bases respectively, with 7 bases between them. Germline CDR1 is SGHRS and CDR2 is YFSETQ. The CDR3 is 13 residues long. CDR3 DNA: TGCGCCAGCAGTGCGGGGAGCACAGATACGCAGTATTTT. Translating gives CASSAGSTDTQYF.

V gene TRBV7-9 combines with J gene TRBJ1-1; D remains ambiguous. Germline-derived CDR1 and CDR2 are SEHNR and FQNEAQ (reference sequence). Trimming cost V 1 base and J 1 base, with 10 bases left between them. CDR3 length equals 15 residues. DNA of the CDR3: TGTGCCAGCAGCTTAGGGATCGGGGAGAACACTGAAGCTTTCTTT. Translated: CASSLGIGENTEAFF. The complete variable domain, with remaining parts taken from reference TRBV7-9 and TRBJ1-1, reads DTGVSQNPRHKITKRGQNVTFRCDPISEHNRLYWYRQTLGQGPEFLTYFQNEAQLEKSRLLSDRFSAERPKGSFSTLEIQRTEQGDSAMYLCASSLGIGENTEAFFGQGTRLTVV.

The chain combines TRBV15 with TRBJ1-1; a possible D gene is TRBD1 (6 bases). V lost 0 bases and J lost 5, with 10 bases in between. The CDR3 contains 14 residues. The germline CDR1 and CDR2 sequences are LNHNV and YYDKDF (reference sequence). CDR3 nucleotide sequence: TGTGCCACCAGCAGAGAAGGTAGGGGGACTGAAGCTTTCTTT. It encodes CATSREGRGTEAFF.

This sequence joins TRBV6-4 and TRBJ2-2, with 9 bases that match TRBD1. Trimming cost V 2 bases and J 4 bases; bases outside gene matches: 8. CDR1 and CDR2 (germline): MRHNA, SNTAGT. This CDR3 spans 17 amino acids. CDR3 sequence reads: CASSDRYRGQLTGELFF. The CDR3 DNA reads TGTGCCAGCAGTGACAGGTACAGGGGGCAACTCACCGGGGAGCTGTTTTTT.

The chain joins TRBV18 to TRBJ1-1; unclear D gene. The length of the CDR3 is 13 residues. Germline assignment: CDR1 KGHSH and CDR2 LQKENI. V lost 5 bases to trimming and J lost 0 bases, with 7 bases between them. CDR3: CASSSGMNTEAFF. CDR3 nucleotides: TGTGCCAGCTCATCGGGGATGAACACTGAAGCTTTCTTT.

The chain is built from TRBV10-2 and TRBJ2-7; D call uncertain. Per germline, CDR1 WSHSY and CDR2 SAAADI. The CDR3 covers 13 residues. The ends were cut back, 4 bases at V and 7 bases at J, with 14 bases in the middle. CDR3 sequence (DNA): TGCGCCAGCAGTGTTTCCCATCCTCGGGAGCAGTACTTC. This sequence encodes CASSVSHPREQYF.

With respect to this clone: This is likely a read error, given that the CDR3 carries no conserved phenylalanine or tryptophan at its end. V is TRBV15 and J is TRBJ1-1; a weak D match, TRBD1 (6 bases). V gave up 4 bases and J gave up 7 bases, with 16 bases separating them. CDR3 length equals 14 residues. Germline assignment: CDR1 LNHNV and CDR2 YYDKDF (reference sequence). For the CDR3, the DNA is TGTGCCACCAGCAAGAGGACAGCCAGCAGTGAAGCTTTCCTT. As protein: CATSKRTASSEAFL.

This clone has just one count. V usage is TRBV5-1 and J usage is TRBJ2-7; 7 bases are shared with TRBD2. The germline gives CDR1 SGHRS, CDR2 YFSETQ. J lost 0 bases, V lost 4 bases, and 10 bases had no gene match. This CDR3 is built from 16 residues. CDR3 DNA: TGCGCCAGCAGCCGAGCGGGAATGAAGAGCTCCTACGAGCAGTACTTC. Translating gives CASSRAGMKSSYEQYF.

The CDR3 reads CSVRDTDTQYF. The DNA for the CDR3 is TGCAGCGTTCGAGACACAGATACGCAGTATTTT. The rearrangement joins TRBV29-1 to TRBJ2-3; D remains ambiguous. V was pared by 5 bases and J by 2 bases, with 5 bases between. Per the germline V gene, CDR1 is SQVTM and CDR2 is ANQGSEA. The CDR3 length is 11 residues.

The table lists this clone with a count of one. The J gene is TRBJ1-2, the V gene TRBV5-6, with 7 bases lining up with TRBD1. Germline lookup yields CDR1 SGHDT and CDR2 YYEEEE. This CDR3 spans 16 amino acids. V dropped 0 bases and J dropped 4; count of bases not matched to a gene: 9. CDR3 nucleotide sequence: TGTGCCAGCAGCTTGGATTTAGAGGGGGCAGTCTATGGCTACACCTTC. Protein sequence: CASSLDLEGAVYGYTF.

The V call is TRBV27, the J call TRBJ1-1; D unresolved. The CDR3 is made up of 15 amino acids. Trimming cost V 4 bases and J 5 bases, with 17 bases left between them. The germline gives CDR1 MNHEY, CDR2 SMNVEV (reference sequence). CDR3 bases: TGTGCCAGCAGTTCACCTAGCAGGCATGGGACTGAAGCTTTCTTT. The encoded protein is CASSSPSRHGTEAFF.

This clone was picked up a small number of times. V usage is TRBV6-1 and J usage is TRBJ2-5; the match to TRBD2 covers 7 bases. CDR1 is MNHNS and CDR2 is SASEGT in the germline V gene. The V and J ends lost 0 bases and 2 bases, in that order; junction bases with no gene match: 3. The CDR3 is 15 amino acids. The CDR3 nucleotides read TGTGCCAGCAGTGAAGCGCCCGGGGGGCAAGAGACCCAGTACTTC. As protein: CASSEAPGGQETQYF.

The chain uses TRBV7-2 and TRBJ2-7, with D perhaps TRBD2 (6 bases). V gave up 5 bases and J gave up 2 bases, with 13 bases separating them. CDR3 length equals 14 residues. Germline V gene data show CDR1 as SGHTA and CDR2 as FQGNSA. The CDR3 reads CASSPATGAYEQYF. Written as DNA, the CDR3 is TGTGCCAGCAGCCCGGCCACGGGGGCCTACGAGCAGTACTTC. Looking up the rest from reference TRBV7-2 and TRBJ2-7 gives the full variable domain: GAGVSQSPSNKVTEKGKDVELRCDPISGHTALYWYRQSLGQGLEFLIYFQGNSAPDKSGLPSDRFSAERTGGSVSTLTIQRTQQEDSAVYLCASSPATGAYEQYFGPGTRLTVT.

The chain combines TRBV5-1 with TRBJ2-7; a weak D match, TRBD1 (5 bases). V was shortened by 0 bases and J by 3 bases, with 16 bases between the two germline ends. Per germline, CDR1 SGHRS and CDR2 YFSETQ. The CDR3 covers 16 residues. The chain's CDR3 is CASSLVSQGIDYEQYF. CDR3 DNA sequence: TGCGCCAGCAGCTTGGTGTCCCAGGGTATCGACTACGAGCAGTACTTC.

V usage is TRBV5-1 and J usage is TRBJ1-1; maybe TRBD1 (5 bases). Looked up from germline, CDR1 is SGHRS and CDR2 is YFSETQ. V lost 1 base and J lost 11, with 9 bases in between. The CDR3 spans 11 residues. The CDR3, as DNA: TGCGCCAGCAGCTTGAGGGGTCGGGCTTTCTTT. Translated: CASSLRGRAFF.

V and J are TRBV5-1 and TRBJ2-7, with D possibly being TRBD2 (6 bases). CDR3 length equals 14 residues. The germline CDR1 and CDR2 sequences are SGHRS and YFSETQ. Trimming pared 4 bases from V and 6 bases from J, leaving 17 bases between. The CDR3 spells CASSPGTPLREQYF. The CDR3 DNA reads TGCGCCAGCAGCCCCGGGACTCCCCTACGCGAGCAGTACTTC. Using reference TRBV5-1 and TRBJ2-7 for the parts outside the CDR3, the full variable domain is KAGVTQTPRYLIKTRGQQVTLSCSPISGHRSVSWYQQTPGQGLQFLFEYFSETQRNKGNFPGRFSGRQFSNSRSEMNVSTLELGDSALYLCASSPGTPLREQYFGPGTRLTVT.

The V gene is TRBV6-5, the J gene TRBJ2-7, with TRBD2 matching over 12 bases. The CDR3 is 15 residues long. V lost 7 bases, J lost 6 bases, and 10 bases stayed unmatched. Looked up from germline, CDR1 is MNHEY and CDR2 is SVGAGI. The CDR3 loop reads CASTRLAGVFGEQYF. The CDR3 nucleotides are TGTGCCAGCACCCGACTAGCGGGGGTATTTGGCGAGCAGTACTTC.

V is TRBV7-9 and J is TRBJ1-5; 9 positions match TRBD1. Unmatched junction bases numbered 9, after V lost 5 bases and J lost 7 bases. This CDR3 comprises 15 residues. The germline V gene encodes CDR1 SEHNR and CDR2 FQNEAQ (reference sequence). This chain's CDR3 is CASSPGQGGQQPQHF. The DNA for the CDR3 is TGTGCCAGCAGCCCGGGACAGGGCGGGCAACAGCCCCAGCATTTT.